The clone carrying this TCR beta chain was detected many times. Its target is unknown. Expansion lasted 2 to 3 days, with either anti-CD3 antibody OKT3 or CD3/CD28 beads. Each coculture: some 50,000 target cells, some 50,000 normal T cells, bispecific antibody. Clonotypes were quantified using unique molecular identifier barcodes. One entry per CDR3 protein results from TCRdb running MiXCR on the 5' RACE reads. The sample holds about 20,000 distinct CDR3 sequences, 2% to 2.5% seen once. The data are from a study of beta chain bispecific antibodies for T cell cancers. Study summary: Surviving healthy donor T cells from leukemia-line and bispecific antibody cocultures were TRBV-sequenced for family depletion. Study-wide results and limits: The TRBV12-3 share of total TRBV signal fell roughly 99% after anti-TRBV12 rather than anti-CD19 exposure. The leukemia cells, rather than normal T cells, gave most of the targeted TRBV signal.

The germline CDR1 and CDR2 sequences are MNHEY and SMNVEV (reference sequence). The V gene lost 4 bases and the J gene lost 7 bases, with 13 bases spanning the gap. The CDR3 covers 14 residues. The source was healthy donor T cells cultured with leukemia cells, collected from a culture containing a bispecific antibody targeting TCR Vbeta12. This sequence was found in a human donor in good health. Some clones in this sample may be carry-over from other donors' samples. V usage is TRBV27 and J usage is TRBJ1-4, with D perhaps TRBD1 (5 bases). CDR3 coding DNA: TGTGCCAGCAGTTCATCGGGACGACTTGAAAAACTGTTTTTT. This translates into CASSSSGRLEKLFF.